The next 26 T cell receptor beta chains were all read from a single sample in a study of blood T cell repertoires in COVID-19. TCRdb's copy holds only in-frame clones and misses some; the assay was immunoSEQ multiplex PCR. Of more than 450,000 clones in the sample, roughly 90% are singletons; the top ten hold roughly 0.7%. The specimen was PBMCs or T cells enriched from blood (not recorded which). The receptors come from a woman aged 18 to 35 who had recovered from COVID-19.

The chain employs TRBV14 and TRBJ1-2; 7 bases agree with TRBD1. CDR1 and CDR2 from the germline V gene are SGHDN and FVKESK. With V trimmed by 0 bases and J by 4 bases, 5 bases remained unmatched. The length of the CDR3 is 15 residues. This chain's CDR3 is CASSQEGGQIYGYTF. DNA of the CDR3: TGTGCCAGCAGCCAAGAGGGGGGACAGATCTATGGCTACACCTTC.

The chain combines TRBV7-9 with TRBJ1-2; TRBD1 aligns across 7 bases. The germline gives CDR1 SEHNR, CDR2 FQNEAQ (reference sequence). The CDR3 sequence is 14 residues long. The V segment lost 5 bases and the J segment 4 bases; nucleotides outside the gene matches: 7. The CDR3 DNA reads as TGTGCCAGCAGCCTCAGCCGGGACAGCTATGGCTACACCTTC. Protein sequence: CASSLSRDSYGYTF.

The rearrangement joins TRBV28 to TRBJ1-6, with D unresolved. V dropped 4 bases and J dropped 4 bases, with 11 bases sitting between them. The length of the CDR3 is 15 residues. CDR1 and CDR2 from the germline V gene are MDHEN and SYDVKM. CDR3 residues: CASSSEVYYNSPLHF. The CDR3 DNA reads as TGTGCCAGCAGTTCAGAGGTCTATTATAATTCACCCCTCCACTTT.

The chain employs TRBV20-1 and TRBJ2-7; TRBD2 is a possible D gene (5 bases). The V end lost 3 bases, the J end lost 5 bases, and 11 bases lay between the germline ends. Germline V gene sequence: CDR1 DFQATT, CDR2 SNEGSKA (reference sequence). This CDR3 is 12 amino acids long. The CDR3 bases are TGCAGTGCTAGTACGGGGTTGGACGAGCAGTACTTC. This translates into CSASTGLDEQYF.

The chain joins TRBV18 to TRBJ1-2; D is unresolved. Germline V gene sequence: CDR1 KGHSH, CDR2 LQKENI. With 2 bases removed from V and 1 base from J, the gap between germline ends came to 8 bases. The CDR3 contains 14 residues. The DNA for the CDR3 is TGTGCCAGCTCACCAGAGGGCCGTAACTATGGCTACACCTTC. Translation: CASSPEGRNYGYTF.

This chain connects TRBV7-2 to TRBJ1-5, with a tentative D call TRBD1 (6 bases). The CDR3 runs to 16 residues. Germline V CDR1 and CDR2: SGHTA, FQGNSA. Between the trimmed V and J ends, which lost 1 base and 4 bases, there was a span of 14 bases. CDR3 sequence reads: CASSLVLGQFNQPQHF. Written as DNA, the CDR3 is TGTGCCAGCAGCTTAGTACTCGGACAGTTTAATCAGCCCCAGCATTTT.

V gene TRBV6-5 combines with J gene TRBJ2-5; TRBD2 is a possible D gene (8 bases). Germline V lookup: CDR1 MNHEY, CDR2 SVGAGI. The CDR3 is made up of 15 amino acids. Deletions cut 6 bases from V and 2 bases from J, with 16 bases between. This CDR3 is CASSRGGTDQETQYF. The DNA for the CDR3 is TGTGCCAGCAGCCGGGGGGGGACAGATCAAGAGACCCAGTACTTC.

J is TRBJ1-4 and V is TRBV9, with TRBD1 matching 7 bases. The V gene's germline CDR1 is SGDLS and CDR2 YYNGEE. This CDR3 has 14 amino acids. V trimming: 5 bases; J trimming: 5 bases; junction bases outside the gene matches: 6. CDR3 in DNA: TGTGCCAGCAGTGCCGGGACAGAAAATGAAAAACTGTTTTTT. Translating it yields CASSAGTENEKLFF.

The genes are TRBV30 and TRBJ1-1; 7 bases line up with TRBD1. The germline V gene encodes CDR1 GTSNPN and CDR2 SVGIG (reference sequence). This CDR3 is built from 15 residues. J gave up 1 base and V 1 base, and 6 bases lay outside the gene matches. CDR3 loop: CAWSAYRGGNTEAFF. CDR3 coding DNA: TGTGCCTGGAGTGCCTACAGGGGAGGGAACACTGAAGCTTTCTTT.

The chain links TRBV3-1 (or the pseudogene TRBV3-2) to TRBJ2-7, with unresolved D. This CDR3 is built from 13 residues. CDR1 is LGHDT and CDR2 is YNNKEL in the germline V gene (reference sequence). V shed 1 base and J shed 3 bases, with 7 bases lying between them. CDR3 in amino acids: CASSQVNYYEQYF. The DNA for the CDR3 is TGTGCCAGCAGCCAAGTCAACTACTACGAGCAGTACTTC.

The chain recombines TRBV6-5 with TRBJ1-2; tentatively, D is TRBD1 (6 bases). Trimming pared 4 bases from V and 1 base from J, leaving 13 bases between. This CDR3 contains 15 residues. Germline V gene lookup returns CDR1 MNHEY and CDR2 SVGAGI. The chain's CDR3 is CASSFRTAYNYGYTF. DNA for the CDR3: TGTGCCAGCAGTTTCAGGACAGCCTATAACTATGGCTACACCTTC.

The V call is TRBV9, the J call TRBJ2-2; TRBD2 might be the D (6 bases). Trimming took 1 base from V and 5 from J, leaving 15 bases between them. Germline values: CDR1 SGDLS, CDR2 YYNGEE. The CDR3 length is 16 residues. CDR3 nucleotide sequence: TGTGCCAGCAGCGTAAGTGAGCGGGCGTCAACCGGGGAGCTGTTTTTT. The encoded protein is CASSVSERASTGELFF.

This sequence joins TRBV5-1 and TRBJ2-5; the D is unclear. Looked up from germline, CDR1 is SGHRS and CDR2 is YFSETQ. V was cut by 3 bases and J by 0 bases, with 12 bases left in between. The CDR3 has 15 residues. The CDR3 spells CASSYGGWYQETQYF. The CDR3 coding sequence is TGCGCCAGCAGCTATGGCGGATGGTACCAAGAGACCCAGTACTTC.

The chain carries TRBV6-5 and TRBJ2-3; D uncertain. Trimming removed 8 bases at V and 4 bases at J, with 16 bases between. This CDR3 is built from 14 residues. CDR1 is MNHEY, CDR2 SVGAGI, per germline. The CDR3 coding sequence is TGTGCCAGCCTCCCGGGTTTTGCCGCAGATACGCAGTATTTT. Translated: CASLPGFAADTQYF.

The genes are TRBV3-1 (or the pseudogene TRBV3-2) and TRBJ1-1, with TRBD1 as a possible D gene (5 bases). The CDR3 sequence is 15 residues long. Germline V gene lookup returns CDR1 LGHDT and CDR2 YNNKEL (reference sequence). The V and J ends lost 1 base and 4 bases respectively, with 13 bases between them. CDR3: CASSQGRGGVTEAFF. Written as DNA, the CDR3 is TGTGCCAGCAGCCAAGGGAGGGGCGGGGTCACTGAAGCTTTCTTT.

The rearrangement uses TRBV28 and TRBJ1-1, with D perhaps matching TRBD1 (5 bases). Looked up from germline, CDR1 is MDHEN and CDR2 is SYDVKM. There are 14 residues in the CDR3. V gave up 7 bases and J gave up 0 bases, with 12 bases separating them. The CDR3: CASTLDTVNTEAFF. DNA of the CDR3: TGTGCCAGCACCCTGGACACGGTGAACACTGAAGCTTTCTTT.

The sample holds one count of this clone. The chain combines TRBV2 with TRBJ1-5; D is uncertain. CDR3 size: 13 residues. CDR1 is SNHLY and CDR2 is FYNNEI in the germline V gene. Between the trimmed V and J ends, which lost 2 bases and 13 bases, there was a span of 15 bases. CDR3 sequence: CASSEWVVGDQHF. For the CDR3, the DNA is TGTGCCAGCAGTGAATGGGTTGTCGGGGATCAGCATTTT.

The rearrangement joins TRBV11-1 to TRBJ1-1; 9 nucleotides line up with TRBD1. Trimming took 5 bases from V and 7 from J; bases not matched to a gene: 2. Germline-derived CDR1 and CDR2 are SGHAT and FQDESV (reference sequence). This CDR3 spans 12 amino acids. CDR3 DNA: TGTGCCAGCAGCCGGGGACAGGGTGAAGCTTTCTTT. This gives the protein CASSRGQGEAFF.

The rearrangement links TRBV7-2 to TRBJ1-3, with a weak D call TRBD1 (5 bases). The V gene's germline CDR1 is SGHTA and CDR2 FQGNSA. CDR3 size: 16 residues. V lost 1 base, J lost 0 bases, and 10 bases lay in between. CDR3 region: CASSLGQTDSGNTIYF. CDR3 DNA: TGTGCCAGCAGCTTAGGACAGACAGACTCTGGAAACACCATATATTTT.

To note about this clone: In the same sample, other DNA sequences code for this CDR3. The V and J genes are TRBV3-1 (or the pseudogene TRBV3-2) and TRBJ2-5; 7 positions match TRBD2. The CDR3 runs to 15 residues. With V trimmed by 4 bases and J by 2 bases, 7 bases remained unmatched. Germline V lookup: CDR1 LGHDT, CDR2 YNNKEL (reference sequence). The CDR3 protein is CASSRSTGGQETQYF. For the CDR3, the DNA is TGTGCCAGCAGCCGATCCACCGGGGGGCAAGAGACCCAGTACTTC.

This clone has just a few counts. The V gene is TRBV30, the J gene TRBJ2-5, with 14 bases aligning to TRBD2. After removal of 5 bases from V and 4 bases from J, the junction contained 6 bases not matched to a gene. The CDR3 is 15 residues long. CDR1 and CDR2 (germline): GTSNPN, SVGIG (reference sequence). The CDR3 DNA follows: TGTGCCTGGGCACCGACTAGCGGGGGGGCAGAGACCCAGTACTTC. Its translation is CAWAPTSGGAETQYF.

This rearrangement joins TRBV2 to TRBJ2-5, with TRBD1 matching 8 bases. Trimming cost V 7 bases and J 3 bases; bases outside gene matches: 10. The CDR3 spans 15 residues. Per the germline V gene, CDR1 is SNHLY and CDR2 is FYNNEI. The CDR3 loop reads CASNLNGQGEETQYF. The CDR3 DNA is TGTGCCAGCAATCTCAACGGACAGGGCGAAGAGACCCAGTACTTC. Complete variable domain (other parts from reference TRBV2 and TRBJ2-5): EPEVTQTPSHQVTQMGQEVILRCVPISNHLYFYWYRQILGQKVEFLVSFYNNEISEKSEIFDDQFSVERPDGSNFTLKIRSTKLEDSAMYFCASNLNGQGEETQYFGPGTRLLVL.

This chain links TRBV30 with TRBJ1-2, with 10 bases aligning to TRBD1. Unmatched junction bases numbered 3, after V lost 1 base and J lost 4 bases. Germline V gene data show CDR1 as GTSNPN and CDR2 as SVGIG (reference sequence). The CDR3 spans 14 residues. The CDR3 region has the DNA TGTGCCTGGAGTGAGGGACAGGGGCCCTATGGCTACACCTTC. This gives the protein CAWSEGQGPYGYTF.

The chain is built from TRBV2 and TRBJ2-7, with 11 bases that match TRBD2. The CDR3 totals 13 residues. V trimming: 7 bases; J trimming: 3 bases; junction bases outside the gene matches: 2. Germline V lookup: CDR1 SNHLY, CDR2 FYNNEI. The CDR3 DNA reads TGTGCCAGCAAGACTAGCGGGGACTACGAGCAGTACTTC. As protein: CASKTSGDYEQYF.

The J gene is TRBJ2-2, the V gene TRBV27; 7 nucleotides align to TRBD1. The CDR3 loop spans 15 amino acids. Losses at the gene ends were 3 bases for V and 5 bases for J; bases not matched to a gene: 6. CDR1 and CDR2 (germline): MNHEY, SMNVEV (reference sequence). CDR3 bases: TGTGCCAGCAGTTTTAACAGGGGTCAAACCGGGGAGCTGTTTTTT. This sequence encodes CASSFNRGQTGELFF.

The rearrangement links TRBV28 to TRBJ1-5; D uncertain. Germline CDR1 reads MDHEN; CDR2 reads SYDVKM. The CDR3 is made up of 18 amino acids. The germline V and J ends were trimmed by 3 bases and 0 bases, with 18 bases remaining between them. CDR3 loop: CASSLGSPSDSSNQPQHF. Here the CDR3 DNA reads TGTGCCAGCAGTTTGGGCTCCCCCTCGGATAGTAGCAATCAGCCCCAGCATTTT.